The TCR beta chain under discussion was sequenced for a study of cytomegalovirus exposure and HLA in healthy donors. V lost 5 bases, J lost 2 bases, and 9 bases lay in between. In germline, CDR1 is MNHNY, CDR2 SVGAGI (reference sequence). The CDR3 extends over 14 amino acids. Amplification used 60 Vbeta primers and 13 Jbeta primers. This table comes from immunoSEQ multiplex PCR, and its TCRdb copy is limited to in-frame clones, with some not included. The profile shows over 120,000 clones, 80% of them singletons. The receptor was derived from a man aged 40-49 years in good health and CMV-seronegative. The chain employs TRBV6-6 and TRBJ1-4; tentatively, D is TRBD1 (6 bases). The material sequenced was PBMCs. The CDR3 DNA reads TGTGCCAGCAGTGATACAGGGACTAATGAAAAACTGTTTTTT. Translating it yields CASSDTGTNEKLFF.